These 22 T cell receptor beta chains were sequenced from one sample in a study of T cell responses to AZD1222 COVID-19 vaccine. Sequencing was performed with immunoSEQ multiplex PCR; in TCRdb, only in-frame clones are kept and a portion is missing. The sample gives 130,000 to 150,000 clones, about 90% of which show up once; 5% is in the top ten. The sample was peripheral blood, taken on day 0 of AZD1222 vaccination. The source of these receptors is an adult in good health.

The CDR3 coding sequence is TGTGCCAGCAGTTTATCCTCTTACGGCCCTAACGAGCAGTACTTC. It codes for CASSLSSYGPNEQYF. The rearrangement links TRBV28 to TRBJ2-7, with D hard to call. The germline V and J ends were trimmed by 1 base and 5 bases, with 15 bases remaining between them. The CDR3 is made up of 15 amino acids. The germline CDR1 and CDR2 sequences are MDHEN and SYDVKM. The complete variable domain, with remaining parts taken from reference TRBV28 and TRBJ2-7, reads DVKVTQSSRYLVKRTGEKVFLECVQDMDHENMFWYRQDPGLGLRLIYFSYDVKMKEKGDIPEGYSVSREKKERFSLILESASTNQTSMYLCASSLSSYGPNEQYFGPGTRLTVT.

This clone appeared a few times. This sequence joins TRBV30 and TRBJ1-2; 7 nucleotides agree with TRBD1. CDR3 length: 14 amino acids. The germline CDR1 and CDR2 sequences are GTSNPN and SVGIG (reference sequence). Trimming removed 2 bases from V and 4 bases from J; junction bases left unmatched: 7. The CDR3 here is CAWSQAGGTYGYTF. CDR3 bases: TGTGCCTGGAGTCAGGCAGGGGGGACCTATGGCTACACCTTC.

The chain has TRBV7-9 and TRBJ2-1; TRBD2 matches at 9 bases. The CDR3 consists of 16 residues. The V gene's germline CDR1 is SEHNR and CDR2 FQNEAQ (reference sequence). V lost 1 base to trimming and J lost 4 bases; unmatched junction nucleotides: 5. The CDR3 is CASSLVGGRVYNEQFF. Written as DNA, the CDR3 is TGTGCCAGCAGCTTAGTAGGCGGGAGGGTTTACAATGAGCAGTTCTTC.

The chain uses TRBV9 and TRBJ2-6; D tentatively reads TRBD1 or TRBD2 (5 bases each). Trimming cost V 0 bases and J 0 bases, with 10 bases left between them. Germline CDR1 reads SGDLS; CDR2 reads YYNGEE. The CDR3 spans 17 residues. For the CDR3, the DNA is TGTGCCAGCAGCGTAGGAGGGACCCTCTCTGGGGCCAACGTCCTGACTTTC. Its protein product is CASSVGGTLSGANVLTF.

This clone was picked up one time. This chain uses TRBV19 with TRBJ2-7, with TRBD2 matching over 11 bases. CDR1 LNHDA and CDR2 SQIVND come from the germline V gene (reference sequence). Trimming cost V 6 bases and J 2 bases; bases outside gene matches: 6. The CDR3 length is 15 residues. The DNA for the CDR3 is TGTGCCAGTAGCCTGACTAGCGGGACCACCTACGAGCAGTACTTC. Protein: CASSLTSGTTYEQYF.

The sample holds one count of this clone. The chain joins TRBV4-3 to TRBJ1-1; D is uncertain. The germline gives CDR1 LGHNA, CDR2 YSLEER. Trimming took off 0 bases at V and 13 bases at J, with 18 bases between the two ends. This CDR3 has 14 amino acids. The CDR3 region is CASSQDRAGPLFFF. The CDR3 region has the DNA TGCGCCAGCAGCCAAGATAGGGCCGGACCGCTCTTTTTCTTT.

The chain joins TRBV5-1 to TRBJ2-1; 9 nucleotides line up with TRBD2. This CDR3 comprises 15 residues. The junction had 6 bases not matched to a gene; V was cut back by 1 base and J by 7 bases. CDR1 is SGHRS, CDR2 YFSETQ, per germline. The CDR3 reads CASSLSLAGRNEQFF. For the CDR3, the DNA is TGCGCCAGCAGCTTGTCACTAGCGGGTAGAAATGAGCAGTTCTTC.

To note about this clone: A junction end diverges from the germline sequence, so it may reflect a read error. V usage is TRBV6-1 and J usage is TRBJ2-2, with TRBD2 matching over 7 bases. The CDR3 is 15 amino acids. CDR1 is MNHNS and CDR2 is SASEGT in the germline V gene. The CDR3 protein is CASSKAGLVAGELFF. CDR3 in DNA: TGTGCCAGCAGTAAAGCGGGATTGGTCGCCGGGGAGCTGTTTTTT.

The V gene is TRBV5-6, the J gene TRBJ2-7, with a weak D call TRBD1 (6 bases). Trimming pared 0 bases from V and 7 bases from J, leaving 11 bases between. The germline V gene has CDR1 SGHDT and CDR2 YYEEEE. This CDR3 comprises 13 residues. CDR3 in DNA: TGTGCCAGCAGCTTGGGGGCAGGGGTTGAGCAGTACTTC. Its protein product is CASSLGAGVEQYF.

The chain combines TRBV28 with TRBJ2-3; D call uncertain. Per the germline V gene, CDR1 is MDHEN and CDR2 is SYDVKM. CDR3 length: 11 amino acids. V was trimmed by 9 bases and J by 5 bases, leaving 9 bases between them. Here the CDR3 reads CASYYQDTQYF. For the CDR3, the DNA is TGTGCCAGTTACTACCAAGATACGCAGTATTTT.

The rearrangement links TRBV4-3 to TRBJ2-4; 14 nucleotides line up with TRBD2. This CDR3 region has 19 residues. Germline-derived CDR1 and CDR2 are LGHNA and YSLEER. After removal of 4 bases from V and 0 bases from J, the junction contained 8 bases not matched to a gene. In DNA, the CDR3 is TGCGCCAGCAGCCGCCAAGGACTAGCGGGAGGAATAGCCAAAAACATTCAGTACTTC. This codes for CASSRQGLAGGIAKNIQYF.

The chain couples TRBV3-1 (or the pseudogene TRBV3-2) to TRBJ2-5, with TRBD1 matching 9 bases. CDR1 and CDR2 (germline): LGHDT, YNNKEL (reference sequence). There are 15 residues in the CDR3. V dropped 4 bases and J dropped 7; count of bases not matched to a gene: 10. The CDR3 sequence: CASSPGTGKSGTQYF. The CDR3, as DNA: TGTGCCAGCAGCCCAGGGACAGGGAAGTCGGGGACCCAGTACTTC.

The J gene is TRBJ2-5, the V gene TRBV29-1; D gene ambiguous. Per germline, CDR1 SQVTM and CDR2 ANQGSEA. Trimming left V 2 bases short and J 3 bases short, with 16 bases between. The CDR3 is made up of 15 amino acids. The CDR3 is CSVETTVWGKETQYF. The DNA for the CDR3 is TGCAGCGTTGAAACAACCGTGTGGGGAAAAGAGACCCAGTACTTC.

The V gene is TRBV18, the J gene TRBJ2-4, with 11 bases aligning to TRBD2. The junction had 12 bases not matched to a gene; V was cut back by 3 bases and J by 2 bases. Per germline, CDR1 KGHSH and CDR2 LQKENI. This CDR3 is 19 amino acids long. The DNA of the CDR3 is TGTGCCAGCTCACCCATACCATACACTAGCGGGAGTACCAAAAACATTCAGTACTTC. Translation: CASSPIPYTSGSTKNIQYF.

This chain links TRBV6-5 with TRBJ1-2, with D maybe TRBD1 (5 bases). Germline CDR1 and CDR2: MNHEY and SVGAGI. The germline V and J ends were trimmed by 4 bases and 8 bases, with 17 bases remaining between them. The CDR3 runs 14 residues. The CDR3 region has the DNA TGTGCCAGCAGTTCCGGCCCGGGACTCGACGGCTACACCTTC. It yields the protein CASSSGPGLDGYTF.

The chain employs TRBV2 and TRBJ2-7, with a tentative D call TRBD2 (6 bases). The CDR3 has 16 residues. Trimming left V 6 bases short and J 0 bases short, with 18 bases between. The germline gives CDR1 SNHLY, CDR2 FYNNEI. In nucleotides, the CDR3 is TGTGCCAGCAGCCCCTTTAGCGGTACCCTCTCCTACGAGCAGTACTTC. Translated: CASSPFSGTLSYEQYF.

V gene TRBV20-1 combines with J gene TRBJ2-1, with D hard to call. Germline V gene sequence: CDR1 DFQATT, CDR2 SNEGSKA (reference sequence). The CDR3 has 14 amino acids. V was shortened by 3 bases and J by 0 bases, with 9 bases between the two germline ends. CDR3 amino acids: CSASQSPSYNEQFF. CDR3 coding DNA: TGCAGTGCTAGTCAGAGTCCCTCCTACAATGAGCAGTTCTTC.

This chain uses TRBV6-1 with TRBJ1-1; TRBD1 matches at 7 bases. After removal of 2 bases from V and 5 bases from J, the junction contained 8 bases not matched to a gene. CDR1 is MNHNS and CDR2 is SASEGT in the germline V gene. The CDR3 has 15 residues. The CDR3 loop is CASSEPRQGGTEAFF. CDR3 sequence (DNA): TGTGCCAGCAGTGAACCAAGACAGGGTGGTACTGAAGCTTTCTTT.

The chain recombines TRBV3-1 (or the pseudogene TRBV3-2) with TRBJ1-1; unclear D gene. Trimming took off 3 bases at V and 7 bases at J, with 12 bases between the two ends. Germline CDR1 LGHDT, CDR2 YNNKEL (reference sequence). The CDR3 has 13 residues. CDR3 amino acids: CASSHAATREAFF. CDR3 DNA: TGTGCCAGCAGCCACGCGGCGACCCGTGAAGCTTTCTTT.

The rearrangement joins TRBV19 to TRBJ2-3, with 11 bases lining up with TRBD2. Trimming at V came to 8 bases and at J to 2 bases, leaving 9 bases not matched to a gene. CDR1 is LNHDA and CDR2 is SQIVND in the germline V gene (reference sequence). The CDR3 consists of 16 residues. The CDR3: CASSAASGRSTDTQYF. CDR3 sequence (DNA): TGTGCCAGTTCGGCGGCTAGCGGGAGGTCCACAGATACGCAGTATTTT.

The J gene is TRBJ2-7, the V gene TRBV28, with D tentatively TRBD2 (5 bases). Per germline, CDR1 MDHEN and CDR2 SYDVKM. Trimming pared 6 bases from V and 3 bases from J, leaving 18 bases between. The CDR3 length is 15 residues. The CDR3 spells CASSTEAVPLYEQYF. CDR3 nucleotide sequence: TGTGCCAGCAGCACAGAAGCGGTTCCCCTCTACGAGCAGTACTTC.

This chain connects TRBV7-2 to TRBJ2-7, with 12 bases identical to TRBD2. The CDR3 is 12 residues long. From germline, CDR1 is SGHTA and CDR2 FQGNSA. The CDR3 loop is CATSGSRYEQYF. The CDR3 nucleotides are TGTGCGACTAGCGGGAGTAGGTACGAGCAGTACTTC.